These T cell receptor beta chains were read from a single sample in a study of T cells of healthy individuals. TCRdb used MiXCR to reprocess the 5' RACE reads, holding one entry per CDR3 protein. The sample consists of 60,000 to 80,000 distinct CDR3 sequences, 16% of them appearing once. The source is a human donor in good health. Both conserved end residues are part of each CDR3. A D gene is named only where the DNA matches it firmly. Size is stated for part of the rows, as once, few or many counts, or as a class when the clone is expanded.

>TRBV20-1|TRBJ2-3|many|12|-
CSARRGPDTQYF
TGCAGTGCCAGACGGGGTCCAGATACGCAGTATTTT
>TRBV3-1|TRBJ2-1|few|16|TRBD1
CASSPYYDRGQDEQFF
TGTGCCAGCAGCCCTTACTATGACAGGGGGCAGGATGAGCAGTTCTTC
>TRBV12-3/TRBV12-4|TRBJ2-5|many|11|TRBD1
CASSRGETQYF
TGTGCCAGCAGCAGGGGGGAGACCCAGTACTTC
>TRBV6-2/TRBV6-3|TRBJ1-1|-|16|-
CASTWGGGRPVTEAFF
TGTGCCAGCACCTGGGGTGGGGGACGGCCAGTAACTGAAGCTTTCTTT
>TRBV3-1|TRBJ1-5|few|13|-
CASSRTGNQPQHF
TGTGCCAGCAGCCGGACGGGCAATCAGCCCCAGCATTTT
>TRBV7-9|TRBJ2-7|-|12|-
CASSWSSYEQYF
TGTGCCAGCAGCTGGAGCAGCTACGAGCAGTACTTC
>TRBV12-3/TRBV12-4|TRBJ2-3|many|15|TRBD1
CASSFRDRISDTQYF
TGTGCCAGCAGTTTCCGGGACAGAATAAGCGATACGCAGTATTTT
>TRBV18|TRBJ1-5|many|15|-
CASSPLGGSNQPQHF
TGTGCCAGCTCGCCCTTAGGGGGGAGCAATCAGCCCCAGCATTTT
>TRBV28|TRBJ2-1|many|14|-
CASSLTRVQSEQFF
TGTGCCAGCAGTTTAACTCGCGTACAGAGTGAGCAGTTCTTC
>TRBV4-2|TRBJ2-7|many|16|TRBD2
CASSQDPGLPSYEQYF
TGTGCCAGCAGCCAAGATCCGGGACTACCTTCCTACGAGCAGTACTTC
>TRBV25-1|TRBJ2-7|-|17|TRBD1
CASSEYGNGQEAYEQYF
TGTGCCAGCAGTGAATATGGAAACGGACAGGAAGCCTACGAGCAGTACTTC
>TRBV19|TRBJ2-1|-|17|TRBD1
CASTDAGQARSYNEQFF
TGTGCCAGTACCGACGCGGGACAGGCGCGCTCCTACAATGAGCAGTTCTTC
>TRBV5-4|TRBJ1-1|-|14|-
CASSLVGGSGEAFF
TGTGCCAGCAGCTTGGTGGGAGGAAGCGGTGAAGCTTTCTTT
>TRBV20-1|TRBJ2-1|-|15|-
CSASEGWGLYNEQFF
TGCAGTGCTAGCGAGGGTTGGGGCCTGTACAATGAGCAGTTCTTC
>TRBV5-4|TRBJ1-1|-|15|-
CASSLAAWGNTEAFF
TGTGCCAGCAGCTTGGCCGCGTGGGGAAACACTGAAGCTTTCTTT
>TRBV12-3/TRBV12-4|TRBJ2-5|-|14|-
CASSPGGTEETQYF
TGTGCCAGCAGTCCCGGCGGTACTGAAGAGACCCAGTACTTC
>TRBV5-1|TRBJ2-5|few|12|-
CASSWDQETQYF
TGCGCCAGCAGCTGGGACCAAGAGACCCAGTACTTC
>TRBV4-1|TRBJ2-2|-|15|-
CASSHAKSNTGELFF
TGCGCCAGCAGCCACGCCAAGTCGAACACCGGGGAGCTGTTTTTT
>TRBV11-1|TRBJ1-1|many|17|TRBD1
CASSLAGTGVADTEAFF
TGTGCCAGCAGCTTAGCCGGGACAGGGGTCGCGGACACTGAAGCTTTCTTT
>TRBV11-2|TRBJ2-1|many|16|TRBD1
CASSLDTGTGDNEQFF
TGTGCCAGCAGCTTAGATACCGGGACAGGGGACAATGAGCAGTTCTTC
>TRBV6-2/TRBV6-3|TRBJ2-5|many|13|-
CASSYGTQETQYF
TGTGCCAGCAGCTACGGGACTCAAGAGACCCAGTACTTC
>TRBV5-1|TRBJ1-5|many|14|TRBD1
CASSVGQGDQPQHF
TGCGCCAGCAGCGTCGGACAGGGAGACCAGCCCCAGCATTTT
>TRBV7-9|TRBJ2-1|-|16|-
CASSPPGQRKYNEQFF
TGTGCCAGCAGTCCACCGGGACAAAGGAAATACAATGAGCAGTTCTTC
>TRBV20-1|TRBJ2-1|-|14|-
CSARDLFQAARQFF
TGCAGTGCTAGAGATCTTTTTCAGGCCGCACGGCAGTTCTTC
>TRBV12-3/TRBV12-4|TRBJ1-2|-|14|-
CASSFGGRGYGYTF
TGTGCCAGCAGTTTTGGGGGGCGCGGCTATGGCTACACCTTC
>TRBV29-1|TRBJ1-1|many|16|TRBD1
CSVKPTGGYRGTEAFF
TGCAGCGTTAAACCGACAGGGGGTTATCGGGGCACTGAAGCTTTCTTT
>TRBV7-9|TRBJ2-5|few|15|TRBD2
CASSSERGGRETQYF
TGTGCCAGCAGCTCGGAGCGGGGGGGAAGGGAGACCCAGTACTTC
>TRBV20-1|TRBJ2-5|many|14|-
CSARDPWGQETQYF
TGCAGTGCTAGAGATCCATGGGGCCAAGAGACCCAGTACTTC
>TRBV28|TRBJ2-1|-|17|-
CASSFPDRVVSYNEQFF
TGTGCCAGCAGTTTCCCCGACCGGGTGGTCTCCTACAATGAGCAGTTCTTC
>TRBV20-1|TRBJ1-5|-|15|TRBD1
CSARSGQGLNQPQHF
TGCAGTGCTAGATCTGGACAGGGCTTGAATCAGCCCCAGCATTTT
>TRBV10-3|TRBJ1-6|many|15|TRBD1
CAIKTGNTDNSPLHF
TGTGCCATCAAGACAGGGAATACCGATAATTCACCCCTCCACTTT
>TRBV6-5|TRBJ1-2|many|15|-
CASSYGEGKGDGYTF
TGTGCCAGCAGTTATGGGGAGGGAAAAGGGGATGGCTACACCTTC
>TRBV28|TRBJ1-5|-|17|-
CASSLSAGVGTNQPQHF
TGTGCCAGCAGTTTATCCGCAGGGGTCGGTACCAATCAGCCCCAGCATTTT
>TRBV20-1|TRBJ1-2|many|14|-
CSASWKGQDYGYTF
TGCAGTGCTAGTTGGAAGGGGCAGGACTATGGCTACACCTTC
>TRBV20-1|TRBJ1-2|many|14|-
CSASRGAVNYGYTF
TGCAGTGCTAGCCGGGGTGCTGTTAACTATGGCTACACCTTC
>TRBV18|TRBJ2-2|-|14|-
CASSPPGLTGELFF
TGTGCCAGCTCACCACCGGGTCTCACCGGGGAGCTGTTTTTT
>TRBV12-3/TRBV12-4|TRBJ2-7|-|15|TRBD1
CASSPGDRVGYEQYF
TGTGCCAGCAGTCCCGGGGACAGAGTTGGGTACGAGCAGTACTTC
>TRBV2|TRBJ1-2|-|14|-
CASILGENNYGYTF
-
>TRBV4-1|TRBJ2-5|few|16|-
CASSQDGSGQQETQYF
TGCGCCAGCAGCCAAGATGGGAGCGGTCAACAAGAGACCCAGTACTTC
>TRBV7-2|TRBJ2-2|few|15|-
CASNRGGGAVGELFF
TGTGCCAGCAACCGAGGAGGGGGGGCTGTCGGGGAGCTGTTTTTT
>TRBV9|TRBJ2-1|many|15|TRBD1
CASSVRTGTRNEQFF
TGTGCCAGCAGCGTCAGGACAGGGACGAGAAATGAGCAGTTCTTC
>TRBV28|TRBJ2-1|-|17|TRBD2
CASSLKVGLAAFNEQFF
TGTGCCAGCAGTTTAAAAGTCGGACTAGCGGCATTCAATGAGCAGTTCTTC
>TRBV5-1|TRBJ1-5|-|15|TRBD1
CASSLGTGINQPQHF
TGCGCCAGCAGCTTGGGGACAGGAATTAATCAGCCCCAGCATTTT
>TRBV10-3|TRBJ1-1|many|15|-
CAISESTTSDTEAFF
TGTGCCATCAGTGAGTCGACAACTTCGGACACTGAAGCTTTCTTT
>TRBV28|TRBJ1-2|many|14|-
CASGPLFGNYGYTF
TGTGCCAGCGGACCCCTGTTTGGCAACTATGGCTACACCTTC
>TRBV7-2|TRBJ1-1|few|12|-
CASSTGTPEAFF
TGTGCCAGCAGCACGGGGACACCAGAAGCTTTCTTT
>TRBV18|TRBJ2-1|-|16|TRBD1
CASSPRQGVGFNEQFF
TGTGCCAGCTCACCCCGACAGGGAGTGGGCTTCAATGAGCAGTTCTTC
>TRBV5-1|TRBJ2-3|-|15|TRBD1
CASSLRTGDTDTQYF
TGCGCCAGCAGCTTGAGGACAGGGGACACAGATACGCAGTATTTT